A single sample gave rise to the 15 T cell receptor beta chains below, sequenced in a study of shared clonotypes between healthy human individuals. Produced via immunoSEQ multiplex PCR; TCRdb's table is partial and in-frame only. The sample contains 2 million to 2.5 million clones, 90% to 95% of which appear only once. The sequenced material came from naive CD4+ T cells from PBMCs. Subset noted: CD45RA+ positively selected. The source of these receptors is a man aged 18 to 30 in good health. Some clones in this sample may be carry-over from other donors' samples.

V usage is TRBV11-2 and J usage is TRBJ2-7, with TRBD1 as a possible D gene (5 bases). Germline CDR1 SGHAT, CDR2 FQNNGV. The CDR3 covers 14 residues. Between the trimmed V and J ends, which lost 6 bases and 1 base, there was a span of 13 bases. CDR3 in DNA: TGTGCCAGCAGAAGGGGTGGGCAGTCCTACGAGCAGTACTTC. Translation gives CASRRGGQSYEQYF.

The V gene is TRBV5-1, the J gene TRBJ2-1, with D uncertain. CDR1 is SGHRS, CDR2 YFSETQ, per germline. Deletions cut 0 bases from V and 7 bases from J, with 14 bases between. This CDR3 is built from 15 residues. The CDR3 sequence: CASSLEGSIRNEQFF. CDR3 DNA sequence: TGCGCCAGCAGCTTGGAGGGCTCTATACGGAATGAGCAGTTCTTC.

Notes on this clone: The same CDR3 can be traced to other DNA sequences in this sample. The chain combines TRBV6-5 with TRBJ1-2, with no clear D. The CDR3 consists of 11 residues. V lost 2 bases, J lost 8 bases, and 6 bases lay in between. From germline, CDR1 is MNHEY and CDR2 SVGAGI. DNA for the CDR3: TGTGCCAGCAGTTACCGTGGAGGCTACACCTTC. This gives the protein CASSYRGGYTF.

The V and J genes are TRBV7-9 and TRBJ2-3, with D unresolved. Germline CDR1 reads SEHNR; CDR2 reads FQNEAQ (reference sequence). Trimming pared 1 base from V and 4 bases from J, leaving 9 bases between. This CDR3 is built from 14 residues. The CDR3 DNA follows: TGTGCCAGCAGCTTAGGGTCCGGTTCAGATACGCAGTATTTT. Protein: CASSLGSGSDTQYF.

This clone was observed a single time. This sequence joins TRBV7-8 and TRBJ1-5; the match to TRBD1 covers 8 bases. From germline, CDR1 is SGHVS and CDR2 FQNEAQ. The CDR3 is 20 residues long. With V trimmed by 5 bases and J by 0 bases, 18 bases remained unmatched. CDR3 nucleotides: TGTGCCAGCAGCCCGACCGGTCGGACAGGGAGACCCTATAGCAATCAGCCCCAGCATTTT. Amino acids: CASSPTGRTGRPYSNQPQHF.

This chain uses TRBV6-6 with TRBJ1-1; TRBD1 agrees at 7 bases. Germline V CDR1 and CDR2: MNHNY, SVGAGI (reference sequence). The CDR3 covers 14 residues. The ends lost 6 bases at V and 3 bases at J; junction bases unmatched: 7. In DNA form, the CDR3 reads TGTGCCAGCAGACCCAGGGGACAGTACACTGAAGCTTTCTTT. Protein: CASRPRGQYTEAFF.

V usage is TRBV7-8 and J usage is TRBJ2-3; D not resolved. CDR1 SGHVS and CDR2 FQNEAQ come from the germline V gene. CDR3 length equals 16 residues. V gave up 5 bases and J gave up 1 base, with 16 bases separating them. DNA for the CDR3: TGTGCCAGCAGCGCCGCCCGACTTGGCCGCACAGATACGCAGTATTTT. Protein sequence: CASSAARLGRTDTQYF.

The gene calls are TRBV7-2 and TRBJ2-2, with D perhaps matching TRBD2 (6 bases). This CDR3 comprises 15 residues. Trimming shortened V by 2 bases and J by 0 bases, and 7 bases separated the two germline ends. Germline V CDR1 and CDR2: SGHTA, FQGNSA. In DNA, the CDR3 is TGTGCCAGCAGCTTACAGCGGGCGAACACCGGGGAGCTGTTTTTT. Its protein product is CASSLQRANTGELFF.

As DNA, the CDR3 is TGTGCCATCAGTGAGGCACGCCCAGGGAGATCTGGGGCCAACGTCCTGACTTTC. Amino acid sequence: CAISEARPGRSGANVLTF. The chain combines TRBV10-3 with TRBJ2-6; perhaps D is TRBD1 or TRBD2 (5 bases each). The CDR3 has 18 amino acids. V lost 2 bases and J 1 base, leaving 15 bases between the germline ends. CDR1 ENHRY and CDR2 SYGVKD come from the germline V gene.

Comments on this clone: Other DNA sequences in this sample translate to the same CDR3. The CDR3 here is CASSLAETGAYEQYF. DNA of the CDR3: TGTGCCAGCAGCTTGGCCGAGACAGGGGCCTACGAGCAGTACTTC. The chain combines TRBV5-4 with TRBJ2-7; 8 bases match TRBD1. V lost 0 bases to trimming and J lost 2 bases; unmatched junction nucleotides: 4. Germline CDR1 is SGHNT and CDR2 is YYREEE (reference sequence). This CDR3 contains 15 residues. The whole variable domain, filled in from reference TRBV5-4 and TRBJ2-7, reads ETGVTQSPTHLIKTRGQQVTLRCSSQSGHNTVSWYQQALGQGPQFIFQYYREEENGRGNFPPRFSGLQFPNYSSELNVNALELDDSALYLCASSLAETGAYEQYFGPGTRLTVT.

This clone occurred once. CDR3 nucleotide sequence: TGCGCCAGCAGCACCGGACAGGGGTTTGGCTACACCTTC. This codes for CASSTGQGFGYTF. The rearrangement uses TRBV5-1 and TRBJ1-2, with 9 nucleotides matching TRBD1. The CDR3 runs 13 residues. V lost 4 bases, J lost 7 bases, and 5 bases stayed unmatched. The germline V gene has CDR1 SGHRS and CDR2 YFSETQ.

This rearrangement joins TRBV7-2 to TRBJ2-3; a weak D match, TRBD1 (6 bases). The V end was cut by 5 bases, the J end by 1 base, with 13 bases between. This CDR3 is 15 amino acids long. CDR1 is SGHTA and CDR2 is FQGNSA in the germline V gene. The CDR3 DNA is TGTGCCAGCAGCATGACAAGACAGGGCACAGATACGCAGTATTTT. Encoded protein: CASSMTRQGTDTQYF.

The rearrangement joins TRBV2 to TRBJ1-1; no firm D call. V lost 6 bases to trimming and J lost 4 bases, with 18 bases between them. Germline lookup yields CDR1 SNHLY and CDR2 FYNNEI. The CDR3 spans 15 residues. The CDR3 protein is CASSTSSRVGTEAFF. In DNA, the CDR3 is TGTGCCAGCAGCACCTCGTCGAGGGTGGGCACTGAAGCTTTCTTT.

J is TRBJ2-5 and V is TRBV27; the D gene is possibly TRBD2 (6 bases). Per germline, CDR1 MNHEY and CDR2 SMNVEV (reference sequence). V lost 5 bases to trimming and J lost 5 bases, with 15 bases between them. The CDR3 is made up of 14 amino acids. In DNA form, the CDR3 reads TGTGCCAGCAGTCCTCGGACTATGACGGAGACCCAGTACTTC. Translation: CASSPRTMTETQYF.

The chain has TRBV7-2 and TRBJ1-2; tentatively, D is TRBD1 (5 bases). V was clipped by 4 bases and J by 0 bases, with 12 bases between them. The CDR3 has 15 residues. CDR1 and CDR2 from the germline V gene are SGHTA and FQGNSA. CDR3 nucleotides: TGTGCCAGCAGCTGGGACGGGAATCCTAACTATGGCTACACCTTC. It codes for CASSWDGNPNYGYTF.